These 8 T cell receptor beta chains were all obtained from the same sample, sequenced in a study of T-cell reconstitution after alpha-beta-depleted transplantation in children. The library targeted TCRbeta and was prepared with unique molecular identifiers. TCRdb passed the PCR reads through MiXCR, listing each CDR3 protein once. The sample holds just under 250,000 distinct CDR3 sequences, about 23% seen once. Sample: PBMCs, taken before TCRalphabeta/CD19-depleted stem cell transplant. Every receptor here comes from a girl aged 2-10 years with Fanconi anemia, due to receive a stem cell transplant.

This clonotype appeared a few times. The CDR3 reads CAINQRGNTGELFF. In DNA form, the CDR3 reads TGTGCCATCAACCAGCGGGGCAACACCGGGGAGCTGTTTTTT. V gene TRBV10-3 combines with J gene TRBJ2-2; 7 bases match TRBD2. J lost 2 bases, V lost 7 bases, and 4 bases had no gene match. Germline loops: CDR1 ENHRY, CDR2 SYGVKD. This CDR3 has 14 residues.

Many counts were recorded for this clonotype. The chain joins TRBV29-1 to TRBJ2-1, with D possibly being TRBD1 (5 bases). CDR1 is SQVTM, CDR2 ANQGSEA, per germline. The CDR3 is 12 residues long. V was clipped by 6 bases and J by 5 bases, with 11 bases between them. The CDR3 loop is CSVLRQNNEQFF. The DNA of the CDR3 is TGCAGCGTACTCCGACAGAACAATGAGCAGTTCTTC.

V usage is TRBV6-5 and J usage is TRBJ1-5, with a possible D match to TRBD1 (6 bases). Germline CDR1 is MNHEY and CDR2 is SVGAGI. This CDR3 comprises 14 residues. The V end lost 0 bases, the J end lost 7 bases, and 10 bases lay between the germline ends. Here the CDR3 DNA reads TGTGCCAGCAGTTACTCCGGGGGGGCGCAGCCCCAGCATTTT. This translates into CASSYSGGAQPQHF.

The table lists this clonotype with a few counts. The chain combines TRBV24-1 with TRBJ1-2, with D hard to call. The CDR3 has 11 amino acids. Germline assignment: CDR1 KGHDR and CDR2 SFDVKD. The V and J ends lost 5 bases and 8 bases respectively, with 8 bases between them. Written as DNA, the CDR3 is TGTGCCACCAGTGGAGGAGGGGGCTACACCTTC. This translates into CATSGGGGYTF.

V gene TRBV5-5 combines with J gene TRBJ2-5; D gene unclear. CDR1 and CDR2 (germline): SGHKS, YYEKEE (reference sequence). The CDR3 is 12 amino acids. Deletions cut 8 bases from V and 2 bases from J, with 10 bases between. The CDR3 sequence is CASLAGQETQYF. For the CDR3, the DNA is TGTGCCAGTTTGGCAGGACAAGAGACCCAGTACTTC.

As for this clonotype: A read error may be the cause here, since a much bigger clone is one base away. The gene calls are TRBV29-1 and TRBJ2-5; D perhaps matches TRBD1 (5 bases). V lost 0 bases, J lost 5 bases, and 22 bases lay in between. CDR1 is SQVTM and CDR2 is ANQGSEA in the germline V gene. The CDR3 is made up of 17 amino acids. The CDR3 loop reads CSVEDFDSSLGRETQYF. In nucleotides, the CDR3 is TGCAGCGTTGAAGATTTCGACAGTAGTTTGGGTCGGGAGACCCAGTACTTC.

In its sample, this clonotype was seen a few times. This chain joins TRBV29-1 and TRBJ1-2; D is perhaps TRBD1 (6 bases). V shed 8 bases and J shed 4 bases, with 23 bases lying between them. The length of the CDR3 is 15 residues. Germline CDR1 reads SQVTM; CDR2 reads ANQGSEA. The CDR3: CSTIDLRGPGYGYTF. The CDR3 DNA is TGCAGCACAATCGATCTCAGGGGACCGGGCTATGGCTACACCTTC.

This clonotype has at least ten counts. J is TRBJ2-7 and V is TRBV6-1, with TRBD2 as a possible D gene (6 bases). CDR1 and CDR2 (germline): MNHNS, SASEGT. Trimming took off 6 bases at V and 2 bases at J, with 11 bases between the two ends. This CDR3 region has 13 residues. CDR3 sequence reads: CASRPGLTYEQYF. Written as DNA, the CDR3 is TGTGCCAGCAGACCGGGACTTACCTACGAGCAGTACTTC.